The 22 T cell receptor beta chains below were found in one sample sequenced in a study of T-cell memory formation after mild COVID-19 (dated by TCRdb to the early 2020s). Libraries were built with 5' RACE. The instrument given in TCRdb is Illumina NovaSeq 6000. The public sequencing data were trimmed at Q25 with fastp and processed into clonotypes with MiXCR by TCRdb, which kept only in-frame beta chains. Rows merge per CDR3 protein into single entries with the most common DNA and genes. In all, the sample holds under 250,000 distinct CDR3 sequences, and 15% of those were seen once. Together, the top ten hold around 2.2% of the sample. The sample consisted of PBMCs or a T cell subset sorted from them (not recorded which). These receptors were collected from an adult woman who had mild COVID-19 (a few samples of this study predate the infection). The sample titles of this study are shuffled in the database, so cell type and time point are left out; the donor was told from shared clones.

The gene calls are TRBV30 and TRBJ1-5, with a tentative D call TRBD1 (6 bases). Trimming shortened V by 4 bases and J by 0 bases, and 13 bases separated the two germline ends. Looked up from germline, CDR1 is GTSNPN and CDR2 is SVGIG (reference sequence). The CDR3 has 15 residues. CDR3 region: CAWTPGAYSNQPQHF. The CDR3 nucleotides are TGTGCCTGGACCCCAGGGGCCTATAGCAATCAGCCCCAGCATTTT.

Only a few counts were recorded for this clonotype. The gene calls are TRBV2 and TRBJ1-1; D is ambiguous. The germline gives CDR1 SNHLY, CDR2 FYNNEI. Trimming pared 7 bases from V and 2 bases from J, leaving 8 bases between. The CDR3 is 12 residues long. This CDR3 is CASTRENTEAFF. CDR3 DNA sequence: TGTGCCAGCACACGGGAAAACACTGAAGCTTTCTTT. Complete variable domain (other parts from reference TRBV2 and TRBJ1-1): EPEVTQTPSHQVTQMGQEVILRCVPISNHLYFYWYRQILGQKVEFLVSFYNNEISEKSEIFDDQFSVERPDGSNFTLKIRSTKLEDSAMYFCASTRENTEAFFGQGTRLTVV.

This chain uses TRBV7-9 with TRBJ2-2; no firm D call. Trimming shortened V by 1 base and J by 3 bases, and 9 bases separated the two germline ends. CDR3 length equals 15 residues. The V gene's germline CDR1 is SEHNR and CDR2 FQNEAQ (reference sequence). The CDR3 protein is CASSLVQRDTGELFF. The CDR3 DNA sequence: TGTGCCAGCAGCTTAGTCCAACGGGACACCGGGGAGCTGTTTTTT.

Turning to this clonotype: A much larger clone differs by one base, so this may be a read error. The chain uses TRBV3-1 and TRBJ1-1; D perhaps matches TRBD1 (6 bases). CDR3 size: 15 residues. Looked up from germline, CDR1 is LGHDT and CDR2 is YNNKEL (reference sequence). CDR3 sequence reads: CAGSQQGRGNTEAFF. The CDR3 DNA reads TGTGCCGGCAGCCAGCAGGGGAGAGGAAACACTGAAGCTTTCTTT.

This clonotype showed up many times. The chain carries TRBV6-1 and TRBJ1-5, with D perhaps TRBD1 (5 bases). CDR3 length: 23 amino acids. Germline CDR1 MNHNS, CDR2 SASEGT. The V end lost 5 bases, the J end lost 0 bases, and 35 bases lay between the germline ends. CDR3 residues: CASSSPVKTFLGAAKYSNQPQHF. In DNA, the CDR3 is TGTGCCAGCAGTAGTCCAGTGAAGACGTTTTTAGGGGCCGCAAAATATAGCAATCAGCCCCAGCATTTT.

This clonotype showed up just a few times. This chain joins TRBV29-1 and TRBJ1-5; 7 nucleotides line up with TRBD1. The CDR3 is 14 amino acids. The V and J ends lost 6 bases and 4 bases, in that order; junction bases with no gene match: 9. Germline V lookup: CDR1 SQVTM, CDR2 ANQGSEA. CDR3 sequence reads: CSVATGDRNQPQHF. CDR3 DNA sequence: TGCAGCGTCGCCACAGGGGATAGGAATCAGCCCCAGCATTTT.

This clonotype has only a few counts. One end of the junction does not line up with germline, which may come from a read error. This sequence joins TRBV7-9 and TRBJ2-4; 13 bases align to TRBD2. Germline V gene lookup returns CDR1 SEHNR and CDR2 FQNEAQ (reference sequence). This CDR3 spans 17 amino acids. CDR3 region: CPSSSGLAGDPRNIQYF. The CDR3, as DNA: TGTCCCAGCAGCTCCGGACTAGCGGGAGATCCACGGAACATTCAGTACTTC.

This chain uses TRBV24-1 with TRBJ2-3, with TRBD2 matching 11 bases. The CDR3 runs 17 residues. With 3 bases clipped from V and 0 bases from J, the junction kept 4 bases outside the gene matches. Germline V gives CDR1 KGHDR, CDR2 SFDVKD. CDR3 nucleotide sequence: TGTGCCACCAGTGATCCGGGGACTAGCGGAAGCACAGATACGCAGTATTTT. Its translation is CATSDPGTSGSTDTQYF.

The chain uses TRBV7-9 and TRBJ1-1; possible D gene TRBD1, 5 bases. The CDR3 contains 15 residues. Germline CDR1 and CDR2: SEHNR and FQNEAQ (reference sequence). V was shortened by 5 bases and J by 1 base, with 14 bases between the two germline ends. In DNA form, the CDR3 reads TGTGCCAGCAGCCCTGCGAGGGGCTGGAACACTGAAGCTTTCTTT. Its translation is CASSPARGWNTEAFF.

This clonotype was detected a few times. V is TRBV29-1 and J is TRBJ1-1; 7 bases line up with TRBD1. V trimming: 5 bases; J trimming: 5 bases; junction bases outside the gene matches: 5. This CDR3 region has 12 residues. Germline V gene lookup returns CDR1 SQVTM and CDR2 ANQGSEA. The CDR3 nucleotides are TGCAGCGTTTTCGACAGGGCAACTGAAGCTTTCTTT. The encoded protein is CSVFDRATEAFF.

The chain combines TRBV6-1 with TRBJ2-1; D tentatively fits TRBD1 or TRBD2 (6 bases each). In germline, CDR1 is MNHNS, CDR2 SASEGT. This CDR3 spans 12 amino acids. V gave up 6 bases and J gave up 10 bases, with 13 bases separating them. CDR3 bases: TGTGCCAGCAGGAACGGGGGCATCGAGCAGTTCTTC. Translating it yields CASRNGGIEQFF.

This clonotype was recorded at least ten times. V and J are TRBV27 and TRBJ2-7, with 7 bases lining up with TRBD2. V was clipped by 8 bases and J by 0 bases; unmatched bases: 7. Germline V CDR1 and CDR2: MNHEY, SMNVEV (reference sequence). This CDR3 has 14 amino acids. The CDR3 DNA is TGTGCCAGCCGAGCGGGGAGCACCTCCTACGAGCAGTACTTC. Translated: CASRAGSTSYEQYF.

In DNA form, the CDR3 reads TGTGCCAGCAGCCAAGATCAGGCAGCCCAAGAGACCCAGTACTTC. This translates into CASSQDQAAQETQYF. This rearrangement joins TRBV3-1 to TRBJ2-5; the D is unclear. The CDR3 has 15 amino acids. The ends were cut back, 0 bases at V and 1 base at J, with 9 bases in the middle. From germline, CDR1 is LGHDT and CDR2 YNNKEL (reference sequence).

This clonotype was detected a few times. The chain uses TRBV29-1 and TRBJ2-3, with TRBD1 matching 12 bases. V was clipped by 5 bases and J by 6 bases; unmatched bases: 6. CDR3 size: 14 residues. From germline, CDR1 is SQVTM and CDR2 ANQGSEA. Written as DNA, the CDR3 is TGCAGCGTTTTCCGGGACAGGGGGCTGGATACGCAGTATTTT. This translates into CSVFRDRGLDTQYF.

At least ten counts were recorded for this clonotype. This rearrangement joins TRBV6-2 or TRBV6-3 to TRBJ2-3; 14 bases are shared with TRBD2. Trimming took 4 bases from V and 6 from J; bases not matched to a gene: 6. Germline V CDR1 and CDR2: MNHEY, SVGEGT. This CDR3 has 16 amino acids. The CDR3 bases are TGTGCCAGCAGTTCGGGACTAGCGGGAGCACTCGATACGCAGTATTTT. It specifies CASSSGLAGALDTQYF.

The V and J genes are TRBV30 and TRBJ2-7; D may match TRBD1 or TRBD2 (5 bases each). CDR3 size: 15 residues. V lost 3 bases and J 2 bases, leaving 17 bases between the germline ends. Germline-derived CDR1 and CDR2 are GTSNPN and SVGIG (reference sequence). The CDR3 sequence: CAWSSPGRTTYEQYF. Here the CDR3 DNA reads TGTGCCTGGAGCAGCCCGGGACGGACCACCTACGAGCAGTACTTC.

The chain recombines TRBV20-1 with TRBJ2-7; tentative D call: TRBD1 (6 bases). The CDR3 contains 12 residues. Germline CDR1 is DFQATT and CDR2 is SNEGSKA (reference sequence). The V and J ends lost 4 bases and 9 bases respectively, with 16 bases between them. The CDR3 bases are TGCAGTGCTACCTCGGACAGAGTCGGGCAGTACTTC. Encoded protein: CSATSDRVGQYF.

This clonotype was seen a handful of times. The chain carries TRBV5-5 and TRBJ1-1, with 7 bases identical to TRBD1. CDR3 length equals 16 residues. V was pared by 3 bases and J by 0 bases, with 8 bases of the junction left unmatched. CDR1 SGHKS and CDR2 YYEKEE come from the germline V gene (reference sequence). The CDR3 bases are TGTGCCAGCAGCTCCAACCGGGACAGCGTGAACACTGAAGCTTTCTTT. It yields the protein CASSSNRDSVNTEAFF.

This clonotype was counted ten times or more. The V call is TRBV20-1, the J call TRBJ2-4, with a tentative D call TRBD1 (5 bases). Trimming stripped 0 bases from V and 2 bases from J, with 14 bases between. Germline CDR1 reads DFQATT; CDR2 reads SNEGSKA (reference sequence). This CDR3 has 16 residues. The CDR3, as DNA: TGCAGTGCTAGAGAATCCAGGGTCGTGTCCAAAAACATTCAGTACTTC. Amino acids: CSARESRVVSKNIQYF.

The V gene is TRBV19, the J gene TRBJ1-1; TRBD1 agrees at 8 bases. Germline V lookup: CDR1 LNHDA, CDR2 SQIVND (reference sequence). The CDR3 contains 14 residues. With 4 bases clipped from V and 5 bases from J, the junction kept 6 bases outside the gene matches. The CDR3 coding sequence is TGTGCCAGTAGTAATCAGGGGGCTGGGACTGAAGCTTTCTTT. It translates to CASSNQGAGTEAFF. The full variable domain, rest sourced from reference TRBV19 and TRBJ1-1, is DGGITQSPKYLFRKEGQNVTLSCEQNLNHDAMYWYRQDPGQGLRLIYYSQIVNDFQKGDIAEGYSVSREKKESFPLTVTSAQKNPTAFYLCASSNQGAGTEAFFGQGTRLTVV.

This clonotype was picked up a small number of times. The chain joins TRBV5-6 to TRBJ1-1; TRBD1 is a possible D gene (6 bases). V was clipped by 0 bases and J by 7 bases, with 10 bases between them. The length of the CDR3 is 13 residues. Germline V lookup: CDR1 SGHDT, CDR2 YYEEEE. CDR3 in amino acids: CASSLGTENEAFF. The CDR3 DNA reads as TGTGCCAGCAGCTTGGGGACAGAGAATGAAGCTTTCTTT.

DNA for the CDR3: TGTGCCAGCAGAGCCGACAGGGGGTTGATATCCTACGAGCAGTACTTC. Amino acids: CASRADRGLISYEQYF. The chain combines TRBV12-3 or TRBV12-4 with TRBJ2-7; 9 bases fit TRBD1. V trimming: 6 bases; J trimming: 1 base; junction bases outside the gene matches: 10. The CDR3 is made up of 16 amino acids.